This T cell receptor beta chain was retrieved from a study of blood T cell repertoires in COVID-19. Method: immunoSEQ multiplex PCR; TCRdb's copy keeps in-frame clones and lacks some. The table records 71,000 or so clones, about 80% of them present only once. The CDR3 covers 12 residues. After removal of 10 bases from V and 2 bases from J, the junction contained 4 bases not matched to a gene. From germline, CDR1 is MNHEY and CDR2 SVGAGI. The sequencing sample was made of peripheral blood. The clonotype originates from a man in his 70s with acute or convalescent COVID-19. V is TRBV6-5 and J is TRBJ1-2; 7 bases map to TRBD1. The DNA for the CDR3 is TGTGCCATCCGGGACAGAAACTATGGCTACACCTTC. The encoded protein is CAIRDRNYGYTF.